The 29 T cell receptor beta chains in this list originate from one sample, sequenced in a study of shared clonotypes between healthy human individuals. The naive CD8 population came from CD45RO-negative cells selected for CCR7, without terminally differentiated effector memory CD45RA+ cells. This table comes from immunoSEQ multiplex PCR, and its TCRdb copy is limited to in-frame clones, with some not included. In the table there are some 2 million clones, about 94% of which are singletons. Sequenced input: naive CD8+ T cells sorted from blood. The receptor source for this set is a man between 18 and 35 years old in good health.

This chain connects TRBV27 to TRBJ1-1, with D uncertain. Germline V gene data show CDR1 as MNHEY and CDR2 as SMNVEV (reference sequence). V lost 2 bases and J 6 bases, leaving 10 bases between the germline ends. This CDR3 contains 13 residues. The CDR3 region is CASSLTEGAEAFF. The CDR3 DNA reads as TGTGCCAGCAGTTTAACGGAGGGCGCTGAAGCTTTCTTT.

The rearrangement joins TRBV28 to TRBJ1-4; D is possibly TRBD1 (5 bases). V was cut by 2 bases and J by 8 bases, with 21 bases left in between. This CDR3 region has 17 residues. Germline-derived CDR1 and CDR2 are MDHEN and SYDVKM. The CDR3 DNA reads as TGTGCCAGCAGTTTACAAGGACCGGGGCGCTATGAAGAAAAACTGTTTTTT. Translating gives CASSLQGPGRYEEKLFF.

V usage is TRBV28 and J usage is TRBJ1-1; weak D call: TRBD1 (6 bases). The CDR3 runs 15 residues. Germline V CDR1 and CDR2: MDHEN, SYDVKM. Trimming left V 7 bases short and J 7 bases short, with 22 bases between. Here the CDR3 reads CASTISPRGMVEAFF. The CDR3 bases are TGTGCCAGCACCATAAGTCCCAGGGGAATGGTTGAAGCTTTCTTT.

With regard to this clone: The sample carries other DNA sequences with the same CDR3. The rearrangement joins TRBV27 to TRBJ2-7; tentative D call: TRBD2 (6 bases). V lost 6 bases to trimming and J lost 0 bases, with 18 bases between them. The germline V gene encodes CDR1 MNHEY and CDR2 SMNVEV (reference sequence). The length of the CDR3 is 16 residues. The CDR3 sequence is CASSPSTGENSYEQYF. DNA of the CDR3: TGTGCCAGCAGCCCTAGTACGGGGGAAAACTCCTACGAGCAGTACTTC.

The chain recombines TRBV4-1 with TRBJ2-7; 7 bases map to TRBD2. With V trimmed by 5 bases and J by 2 bases, 9 bases remained unmatched. The CDR3 consists of 15 residues. The V gene's germline CDR1 is MGHRA and CDR2 YSYEKL. CDR3 bases: TGCGCCAGCAGCGTACCGGGGAGGGGCCCCTACGAGCAGTACTTC. It is translated as CASSVPGRGPYEQYF.

The table lists this clone with a count of one. This chain uses TRBV2 with TRBJ1-5; no definite D call. V shed 3 bases and J shed 5 bases, with 11 bases lying between them. CDR3 length: 14 amino acids. Per the germline V gene, CDR1 is SNHLY and CDR2 is FYNNEI. The CDR3: CASSDPNGHQPQHF. The DNA for the CDR3 is TGTGCCAGCAGTGATCCCAACGGGCATCAGCCCCAGCATTTT.

This chain links TRBV4-1 with TRBJ1-1; D possibly corresponds to TRBD1 (5 bases). The CDR3 length is 14 residues. V dropped 1 base and J dropped 5 bases, with 11 bases sitting between them. The germline V gene has CDR1 MGHRA and CDR2 YSYEKL. CDR3: CASSQGGGGTEAFF. DNA of the CDR3: TGCGCCAGCAGCCAAGGTGGGGGAGGAACTGAAGCTTTCTTT.

The J gene is TRBJ1-4, the V gene TRBV4-3; no clear D gene. The CDR3 runs 18 residues. Germline V gene lookup returns CDR1 LGHNA and CDR2 YSLEER. Trimming pared 0 bases from V and 6 bases from J, leaving 20 bases between. CDR3 protein: CASSQERSGWALDEKLFF. The CDR3 coding sequence is TGCGCCAGCAGCCAAGAAAGGTCCGGTTGGGCCCTTGATGAAAAACTGTTTTTT.

This chain uses TRBV2 with TRBJ1-6; D is ambiguous. The CDR3 runs 15 residues. Germline values: CDR1 SNHLY, CDR2 FYNNEI. Trimming stripped 6 bases from V and 0 bases from J, with 9 bases between. CDR3 nucleotide sequence: TGTGCCAGCAGCAGCGATAGCTCCTATAATTCACCCCTCCACTTT. Encoded protein: CASSSDSSYNSPLHF.

As DNA, the CDR3 is TGCGCCAGCAGCCAACGGCAGATAGTGAATTCACCCCTCCACTTT. It translates to CASSQRQIVNSPLHF. This chain links TRBV4-1 with TRBJ1-6; D is ambiguous. Germline V gene data show CDR1 as MGHRA and CDR2 as YSYEKL. The V gene lost 2 bases and the J gene lost 7 bases, with 12 bases spanning the gap. This CDR3 has 15 residues.

This chain joins TRBV2 and TRBJ2-7; 8 nucleotides agree with TRBD1. The germline gives CDR1 SNHLY, CDR2 FYNNEI. This CDR3 spans 15 amino acids. V shed 11 bases and J 5 bases; nucleotides not matched to a gene: 17. In DNA form, the CDR3 reads TGTGCCGGCATTGACAGGGGCGTTACCCCCAACGAGCAGTACTTC. It translates to CAGIDRGVTPNEQYF.

This clone was seen once. In the same sample, other DNA sequences code for this CDR3. The J gene is TRBJ2-1, the V gene TRBV19; D call uncertain. There are 13 residues in the CDR3. V was shortened by 1 base and J by 1 base, with 2 bases between the two germline ends. Germline CDR1 is LNHDA and CDR2 is SQIVND (reference sequence). This CDR3 reads CASSIASYNEQFF. In nucleotides, the CDR3 is TGTGCCAGTAGTATAGCGTCCTACAATGAGCAGTTCTTC. Variable domain in full (rest from reference TRBV19 and TRBJ2-1): DGGITQSPKYLFRKEGQNVTLSCEQNLNHDAMYWYRQDPGQGLRLIYYSQIVNDFQKGDIAEGYSVSREKKESFPLTVTSAQKNPTAFYLCASSIASYNEQFFGPGTRLTVL.

This chain joins TRBV5-6 and TRBJ1-4, with D possibly TRBD1 on 6 matching bases. This CDR3 region has 16 residues. Germline CDR1 SGHDT, CDR2 YYEEEE. The V gene lost 0 bases and the J gene lost 7 bases, with 16 bases spanning the gap. Here the CDR3 reads CASSLAQTGPGEKLFF. The CDR3 region has the DNA TGTGCCAGCAGCTTGGCCCAGACAGGACCGGGTGAAAAACTGTTTTTT.

This sequence joins TRBV5-1 and TRBJ2-7; a possible D gene is TRBD1 (5 bases). V lost 4 bases to trimming and J lost 1 base, with 12 bases between them. The germline CDR1 and CDR2 sequences are SGHRS and YFSETQ. This CDR3 contains 14 residues. CDR3 protein: CASSPQGNSYEQYF. CDR3 in DNA: TGCGCCAGCAGCCCTCAGGGCAATTCCTACGAGCAGTACTTC.

The chain links TRBV7-9 to TRBJ1-4, with D uncertain. Germline V lookup: CDR1 SEHNR, CDR2 FQNEAQ (reference sequence). This CDR3 has 12 residues. The V end lost 1 base, the J end lost 5 bases, and 2 bases lay between the germline ends. The CDR3: CASSLVNEKLFF. The CDR3 bases are TGTGCCAGCAGCTTAGTGAATGAAAAACTGTTTTTT.

This chain links TRBV27 with TRBJ2-1; 7 nucleotides agree with TRBD2. The germline V gene has CDR1 MNHEY and CDR2 SMNVEV (reference sequence). With V trimmed by 4 bases and J by 8 bases, 11 bases remained unmatched. The CDR3 spans 15 residues. The CDR3 region is CASSSPTTSRDEQFF. The DNA for the CDR3 is TGTGCCAGCAGTTCCCCCACGACTAGCCGTGATGAGCAGTTCTTC.

V is TRBV5-6 and J is TRBJ2-2; D may be TRBD1 (5 bases). The CDR3 is 17 amino acids. V was shortened by 2 bases and J by 8 bases, with 22 bases between the two germline ends. Looked up from germline, CDR1 is SGHDT and CDR2 is YYEEEE. The CDR3 nucleotides are TGTGCCAGCAGCTTCAGGGATCTGGACCCCCCTACGGGGGAGCTGTTTTTT. Residues: CASSFRDLDPPTGELFF.

The chain couples TRBV5-5 to TRBJ2-7, with TRBD2 matching 10 bases. CDR3 length equals 16 residues. CDR1 SGHKS and CDR2 YYEKEE come from the germline V gene (reference sequence). The junction had 6 bases not matched to a gene; V was cut back by 0 bases and J by 3 bases. Here the CDR3 DNA reads TGTGCCAGCAGCTTGGACCTAGCGGGAGCCGGCTACGAGCAGTACTTC. Its protein product is CASSLDLAGAGYEQYF.

The V call is TRBV6-5, the J call TRBJ1-5; D may be TRBD1 (5 bases). Trimming cost V 5 bases and J 1 base, with 9 bases left between them. The germline V gene has CDR1 MNHEY and CDR2 SVGAGI. The CDR3 extends over 14 amino acids. CDR3 sequence (DNA): TGTGCCAGCAGTGACAGTTCCAGCAATCAGCCCCAGCATTTT. Residues: CASSDSSSNQPQHF.

This clone was counted once. The chain employs TRBV18 and TRBJ1-1, with D uncertain. Trimming pared 0 bases from V and 5 bases from J, leaving 7 bases between. The CDR3 has 13 amino acids. Germline CDR1 reads KGHSH; CDR2 reads LQKENI. As DNA, the CDR3 is TGTGCCAGCTCACCACCGATGAGGACTGAAGCTTTCTTT. Amino acid sequence: CASSPPMRTEAFF.

The chain joins TRBV15 to TRBJ1-1; D remains unclear. Between the trimmed V and J ends, which lost 2 bases and 1 base, there was a span of 5 bases. Germline V gene sequence: CDR1 LNHNV, CDR2 YYDKDF (reference sequence). The CDR3 is 13 amino acids. The CDR3 here is CATSRSGNTEAFF. The CDR3 DNA sequence: TGTGCCACCAGCAGAAGTGGGAACACTGAAGCTTTCTTT.

V and J are TRBV7-6 and TRBJ2-7, with 9 bases fitting TRBD2. This CDR3 has 16 amino acids. Germline V lookup: CDR1 SGHVS, CDR2 FNYEAQ. Trimming cost V 6 bases and J 4 bases; bases outside gene matches: 13. The CDR3 DNA sequence: TGTGCCAGCAGTCTAGCTGGGGTTAGCGGGAGTTACGAGCAGTACTTC. Translated: CASSLAGVSGSYEQYF. The entire variable domain, with the rest obtained from reference TRBV7-6 and TRBJ2-7, is as follows: GAGVSQSPRYKVTKRGQDVALRCDPISGHVSLYWYRQALGQGPEFLTYFNYEAQQDKSGLPNDRFSAERPEGSISTLTIQRTEQRDSAMYRCASSLAGVSGSYEQYFGPGTRLTVT.

The genes are TRBV7-9 and TRBJ2-7; 9 positions agree with TRBD2. The germline gives CDR1 SEHNR, CDR2 FQNEAQ (reference sequence). The CDR3 is 17 amino acids. With 3 bases clipped from V and 7 bases from J, the junction kept 16 bases outside the gene matches. CDR3 sequence: CASSLDLAGPPPKEQYF. The CDR3 coding sequence is TGTGCCAGCAGCTTGGATCTAGCGGGACCCCCTCCAAAGGAGCAGTACTTC.

The chain employs TRBV19 and TRBJ2-5; D is uncertain. V was cut by 5 bases and J by 5 bases, with 9 bases left in between. The CDR3 contains 12 residues. Per germline, CDR1 LNHDA and CDR2 SQIVND (reference sequence). CDR3 sequence reads: CASSGESETQYF. CDR3 coding DNA: TGTGCCAGTAGTGGGGAAAGTGAGACCCAGTACTTC.

The chain is built from TRBV27 and TRBJ2-1; D is undetermined. This CDR3 comprises 13 residues. Germline-derived CDR1 and CDR2 are MNHEY and SMNVEV (reference sequence). The V end lost 7 bases, the J end lost 4 bases, and 11 bases lay between the germline ends. CDR3 sequence: CASTSTHYNEQFF. In DNA, the CDR3 is TGTGCCAGCACCTCGACGCATTACAATGAGCAGTTCTTC.

This chain links TRBV4-3 with TRBJ2-5, with a tentative D call TRBD1 (5 bases). This CDR3 has 16 residues. From germline, CDR1 is LGHNA and CDR2 YSLEER. V lost 3 bases, J lost 1 base, and 15 bases lay in between. CDR3 coding DNA: TGCGCCAGCAGCCAGACTCTAGGGGCAGCCCAAGAGACCCAGTACTTC. Translating gives CASSQTLGAAQETQYF.

This clone was detected once. The chain uses TRBV14 and TRBJ1-2, with 9 bases lining up with TRBD1. The length of the CDR3 is 15 residues. Germline lookup yields CDR1 SGHDN and CDR2 FVKESK. The junction had 3 bases not matched to a gene; V was cut back by 1 base and J by 3 bases. The CDR3 spells CASSQGDREYYGYTF. CDR3 nucleotides: TGTGCCAGCAGCCAAGGGGACAGGGAGTACTATGGCTACACCTTC.

To note about this clone: Sequence at one end of the junction differs from germline and may be a read error. V gene TRBV4-3 combines with J gene TRBJ2-7; D perhaps matches TRBD1 (6 bases). This CDR3 is 15 amino acids long. Germline CDR1 is LGHNA and CDR2 is YSLEER. The chain's CDR3 is CASSQGPGASNEQYF. The DNA for the CDR3 is TGCGCCAGCAGCCAAGGGCCAGGGGCCTCCAACGAGCAGTACTTC.

This chain links TRBV27 with TRBJ2-1; TRBD2 matches at 13 bases. CDR3 length: 19 residues. CDR1 is MNHEY, CDR2 SMNVEV, per germline (reference sequence). V lost 3 bases to trimming and J lost 9 bases; unmatched junction nucleotides: 17. CDR3 loop: CASSFGVPGLAGKEAEQFF. The CDR3 DNA sequence: TGTGCCAGCAGTTTTGGAGTCCCGGGACTAGCGGGGAAGGAGGCTGAGCAGTTCTTC.